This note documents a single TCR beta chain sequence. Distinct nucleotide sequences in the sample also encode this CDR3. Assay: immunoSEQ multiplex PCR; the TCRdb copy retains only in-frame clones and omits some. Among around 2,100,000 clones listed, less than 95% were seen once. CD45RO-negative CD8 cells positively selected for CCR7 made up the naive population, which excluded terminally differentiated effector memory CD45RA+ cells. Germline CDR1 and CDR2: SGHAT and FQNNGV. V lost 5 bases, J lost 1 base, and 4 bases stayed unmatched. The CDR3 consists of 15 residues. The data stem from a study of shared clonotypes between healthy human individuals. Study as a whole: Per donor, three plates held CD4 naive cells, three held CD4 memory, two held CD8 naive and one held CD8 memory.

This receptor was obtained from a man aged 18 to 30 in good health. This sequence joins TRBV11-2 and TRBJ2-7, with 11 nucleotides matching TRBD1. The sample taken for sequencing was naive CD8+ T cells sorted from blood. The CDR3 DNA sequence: TGTGCCAGCAGCCCAGGACAGGGGGCTTCCTACGAGCAGTACTTC. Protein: CASSPGQGASYEQYF.